This TCR beta chain emerged from a study of cytomegalovirus exposure and HLA in healthy donors (TCRdb year 2017). Broadly, across the study: An earlier analysis of roughly 570 of the donors reported about 260 Gb of sequence data and around 100 million unique TCR beta sequences obtained from approximately 180 million T cells. An early release covering over 500 HLA-typed donors comprised approximately 300 gigabases of sequencing data and 85 million or so unique TCR sequences. The genetic ancestry cluster associated with self-reported Caucasian donors included 81% of the roughly 360 genotyped donors. The study aimed to test whether signatures of past pathogen exposure could be identified by cataloging public T cell receptors. The T cell repertoires of under 700 subjects were profiled by immunosequencing and related to cytomegalovirus serostatus. A separate validation cohort of roughly 110 different subjects was used in addition to the approximately 700-subject first cohort. To predict cytomegalovirus infection status, the study combined high-throughput TCR immunosequencing, statistical association of individual TCRs with disease status, and machine learning. To study patterns of TCR occurrence, a later analysis re-analyzed previously published TCR beta repertoires from around 700 donors and added high-resolution HLA genotyping. Rather than using new phenotypic data, the later analysis identified candidate immune exposures from TCR beta sequences and from how often those sequences occurred across donors. In an earlier analysis of 587 of the donors, high-throughput TCR beta sequencing was used to judge whether each TCR beta V gene segment behaved as functional or pseudogenic. Donor age, sex, ethnicity and CMV serostatus were compiled together with the repertoire data. A later genetic analysis took genome-wide SNP genotypes for about three fifths of the 666 donors and used that subset as a discovery cohort. Every discovery cohort repertoire had been produced on one sequencing platform. HLA typing covered class I and class II loci at four-digit resolution. Typing coverage varied by locus: roughly 620-630 donors for A, B, C, DRB1 and DQB1; more than 500 for DQA1; about 590 for DPA1; approximately 450 for DPB1. A few DR-DQ haplotypes were handled as single units for association and clustering because linkage in the cohort was strong. Among approximately 370 genotyped donors of the cohort, an average of approximately 220,000 unique TCR beta nucleotide sequences was sequenced per donor, of which 15% to 20% were non-productive. Broad study findings and their caveats: At a false discovery rate of 0.05, a later analysis linked 16,000 or so TCR beta sequences to specific HLA alleles. Because HLA typing was missing for some donors at each locus, association tests included only the typed subset. The earlier analysis of fewer than 750 of the donors excluded some 16 rarely observed V segments, including chromosome 9 orphons, because counts were too low. According to a later analysis, parvovirus B19, influenza, CMV and Epstein-Barr virus appeared linked to several top co-occurrence clusters. A later analysis found that TCR association rates varied across HLA loci, with DRB1 alleles showing the most associated TCRs and HLA-C alleles the fewest. Compared with the roughly 670-donor mean, donors in an Asian-associated ancestry cluster had fewer N-insertions in productive TCRs, according to a later genetic analysis. A later analysis found that most CMV-associated TCR beta chains appeared HLA-restricted, with HLA associations seemingly driven largely by CMV exposure. A further reported finding was that TCR beta sequences accurately predicted the HLA-A and HLA-B alleles for most subjects in the first cohort. Three of the identified cytomegalovirus-associated TCR beta chains were confirmed in vitro to be specific for cytomegalovirus antigens. V-gene and J-gene trimming of TCR beta chains was associated with a missense DCLRE1C variant in a later genetic analysis, and the association was replicated in an independent cohort. A cluster of highly shared sequence variants was judged likely to represent a technical artifact of the sequencing pipeline. Roughly uniform sequencing depth across donors was assumed in presence/absence analyses, although this assumption may not hold. The study gave a list of some 150 TCR beta chains associated with cytomegalovirus. CMV serostatus was the only immune exposure information available for the cohort. Linkage disequilibrium might explain the correlated functional status among segregating V segments, but an unknown experimental factor could not be excluded. Strong co-occurrence of HLA alleles, especially DR and DQ, made assigning TCR associations to individual alleles difficult. In an earlier analysis of approximately 600 of the donors, most TCR beta V segments were observed in productive rearrangements about 90% or about 30% of the time, broadly matching IMGT annotations. Some IMGT-functional V segments, including TRBV6-2 and TRBV6-3, could not be told apart with the 87-base-pair reads, so those segments were excluded. In this cohort, only TCR beta chains were sequenced, and detectable features were limited by the absence of alpha or paired-chain data. Across donors, most TCR sequences were observed very rarely, whereas some public TCRs were present in many individuals. In a later analysis, HLA-associated TCR beta chains showed more clonal expansion and lower generation probabilities than non-associated chains that were equally common. The classifier was reported to diagnose cytomegalovirus status with high specificity and sensitivity in both the original cohort and the validation cohort. The authors suggested that the approach could potentially be extended to other disease states and immunological phenotypes.

The cohort comprised around 700 healthy bone marrow donors. At the time of sampling, all cohort members were nominally healthy, though unrecorded immune exposures were likely present. The donor was CMV seropositive and belonged to the group of 250 to 300 seropositive cohort members. Each donor provided a peripheral blood sample, and peripheral blood mononuclear cells were used for TCR beta sequencing. The Qiagen DNeasy Blood Extraction Kit was used to extract genomic DNA from the blood cell samples. V and J are trimmed by 10 bases and 5 bases, and the gene matches miss 9 bases of the junction. From a lookup of the germline V gene (reference sequence), CDR1 and CDR2 are LNHDA and SQIVND. The CDR3 measures 13 amino acids from cysteine to phenylalanine. Left in the record is the CDR3 DNA by itself, 39 bases read in frame from the first base. As regards this clone: The antigen this receptor binds is unknown. No much larger clone is present one base from it, and per-base qualities are unavailable.

Receptor libraries were prepared by the immunoSEQ multiplex PCR assay. For the multiplex PCR, a mixture combining 60 forward primers for TCR Vbeta segments and 13 reverse primers for TCR Jbeta segments was used. Amplification of the CDR3 region of rearranged TCR beta genes was performed with a multiplex PCR assay on genomic DNA. The amplified TCR beta libraries were sequenced on the Illumina HiSeq System as 87-base-pair reads. Regarding the original processing steps: In a later analysis, 77 million or so unique TCR beta chains were counted across the 650 to 750 repertoires, and roughly 10 million of these chains were shared by at least two donors. A nearest-neighbor algorithm error-corrected the raw reads and collapsed the reads into unique sequences, merging closely related sequences to remove PCR and sequencing errors. CDR3 sequences were aligned to IMGT reference sequences to assign V, D and J gene segments. For a sequence to be retained, a match of at least six nucleotides to both a V gene segment and a J gene segment was required. A rearrangement was called productive if the CDR3 had no stop codons and remained in frame with V and J, and every other rearrangement was called non-productive. Following IMGT convention, CDR3 was defined as the stretch from the second conserved V-encoded cysteine to the conserved J-encoded phenylalanine. The earlier analysis of 587 of the donors excluded sequences that lacked an unambiguous match to a single V gene segment. In an earlier analysis of approximately 590 of the donors, V segments were called functional above 56.7% productive rearrangements and were called segregating when the between-donor standard deviation exceeded 5%. A statistical classification framework was built for diagnosing cytomegalovirus status from the catalog of TCR beta chain sequences. V and J gene assignment, in a later analysis, came from comparing TCR nucleotide sequences with IMGT/GENE-DB human TR gene sequences. In a later analysis, CDR3 sequences and most-parsimonious VDJ recombination scenarios were assigned using the TCRdist pipeline. In a later analysis, each TCR beta chain was defined by its CDR3 amino acid sequence together with its V-gene family, and reads without a unique V-gene family were excluded. A later analysis removed 450 to 600 highly shared, low-generation-probability nucleotide sequences to deal with suspected cross-contamination and a sequencing artifact. For each public chain, a later analysis derived a clonal expansion index from normalized ranks of inferred template counts within each repertoire. A later analysis computed generation probabilities with a VDJ recombination model fitted to out-of-frame rearrangements, and checked the results against IGoR. In a later analysis, TCR-TCR, TCR-HLA and TCR-CMV co-occurrence was scored with hypergeometric tests, and a repertoire-size bias correction was applied to TCR pairs. False discovery rates were estimated in a later analysis by permuting HLA or CMV assignments 20 times. A later analysis grouped co-occurring TCRs with DBSCAN, adding TCRdist sequence similarity when clustering within HLA-allele-positive subsets. Co-occurrence clustering excluded repertoires with fewer than 30,000 or more than 120,000 public chains, plus five with anomalous nucleotide sharing. The immuneACCESS repertoire file appears here via TCRdb, limited to in-frame rearrangements. These files lack a portion of the clones; in checked studies, under half of the deficit traces to unresolved V genes, and the cause of the others is not known. The V and J calls and clone size are taken from that table; D and trimming were inferred from the DNA. Counted in this sample were under 130,000 clones; around two thirds of them appeared once. The ten largest account for 3.5% to 4% of the sample.

The TCR originated in a man aged 25-45 years in good health and CMV-seropositive. Sequenced input: PBMCs. The chain employs TRBV19 and TRBJ1-1, and TRBD1 aligns with 8 junction nucleotides. CDR3 sequence: CATDQGAHTEAFF. The sequence in DNA is TGTGCCACGGACCAGGGGGCCCATACTGAAGCTTTCTTT.